The 14 T cell receptor beta chains reported below all come from one sample, sequenced in a study of cytomegalovirus exposure and HLA in healthy donors. Clones were sequenced by immunoSEQ multiplex PCR, and TCRdb holds only the in-frame ones, with some missing. Of around 150,000 clones listed, around 96% were seen once; the top ten hold about 0.89%. Input material: PBMCs. The receptors shown here come from a woman aged 18-35 years in good health and CMV-seronegative.

The chain links TRBV6-1 to TRBJ2-7, with TRBD2 identical over 9 bases. This CDR3 comprises 17 residues. The germline V gene has CDR1 MNHNS and CDR2 SASEGT. Trimming at V came to 1 base and at J to 2 bases, leaving 9 bases not matched to a gene. The CDR3 DNA reads TGTGCCAGCAGTGAAGTGGGACTAGCCGAGATTACCTACGAGCAGTACTTC. This translates into CASSEVGLAEITYEQYF.

J is TRBJ1-1 and V is TRBV2, with a possible D match to TRBD1 (5 bases). The ends were cut back, 0 bases at V and 5 bases at J, with 10 bases in the middle. The CDR3 totals 14 residues. Germline V lookup: CDR1 SNHLY, CDR2 FYNNEI. The CDR3 reads CASSEAYRGTEAFF. CDR3 nucleotide sequence: TGTGCCAGCAGTGAAGCTTATCGGGGGACTGAAGCTTTCTTT.

The rearrangement uses TRBV19 and TRBJ2-1; TRBD1 agrees at 8 bases. Per germline, CDR1 LNHDA and CDR2 SQIVND (reference sequence). Unmatched junction bases numbered 8, after V lost 4 bases and J lost 3 bases. The CDR3 has 16 residues. CDR3 sequence: CASSRNRGSLYNEQFF. In DNA, the CDR3 is TGTGCCAGTAGTAGGAACAGGGGGTCCCTCTACAATGAGCAGTTCTTC.

The CDR3 region is CASSIPPPGLARQETQYF. In DNA, the CDR3 is TGTGCCAGCAGCATTCCTCCTCCGGGACTAGCCCGCCAAGAGACCCAGTACTTC. The chain has TRBV7-8 and TRBJ2-5; TRBD2 matches at 9 bases. Germline V gene data show CDR1 as SGHVS and CDR2 as FQNEAQ. The CDR3 has 18 amino acids. Germline trimming cut 5 bases from V and 1 base from J; bases unmatched to any gene: 14.

CDR3 bases: TGTGCCAGCAGAATTAGTCCCAACACCGGGGAGCTGTTTTTT. The encoded protein is CASRISPNTGELFF. The chain recombines TRBV6-1 with TRBJ2-2; no clear D gene. This CDR3 is 14 amino acids long. Germline V gives CDR1 MNHNS, CDR2 SASEGT. Trimming stripped 6 bases from V and 2 bases from J, with 10 bases between.

The chain uses TRBV5-1 and TRBJ2-2; 8 nucleotides agree with TRBD2. Germline trimming cut 5 bases from V and 0 bases from J; bases unmatched to any gene: 0. The CDR3 is 14 amino acids. Germline V lookup: CDR1 SGHRS, CDR2 YFSETQ. The CDR3 loop reads CASRLAANTGELFF. The DNA for the CDR3 is TGCGCCAGCAGACTAGCGGCGAACACCGGGGAGCTGTTTTTT.

The chain carries TRBV27 and TRBJ2-3; the match to TRBD2 covers 8 bases. This CDR3 spans 18 amino acids. The germline CDR1 and CDR2 sequences are MNHEY and SMNVEV (reference sequence). Trimming removed 6 bases from V and 1 base from J; junction bases left unmatched: 15. CDR3 in amino acids: CASSLGPGLAGGTDTQYF. CDR3 DNA sequence: TGTGCCAGCAGCCTGGGTCCTGGGCTAGCGGGTGGCACAGATACGCAGTATTTT.

This chain uses TRBV5-4 with TRBJ2-7, with D uncertain. The germline V and J ends were trimmed by 4 bases and 3 bases, with 17 bases remaining between them. Germline CDR1 reads SGHNT; CDR2 reads YYREEE (reference sequence). The CDR3 covers 15 residues. CDR3 protein: CASSEPPGYIYEQYF. The DNA for the CDR3 is TGTGCCAGCAGCGAACCCCCAGGCTACATCTACGAGCAGTACTTC.

V usage is TRBV4-1 and J usage is TRBJ2-2; perhaps TRBD1 as D (5 bases). The CDR3 consists of 16 residues. In germline, CDR1 is MGHRA, CDR2 YSYEKL. Deletions cut 1 base from V and 6 bases from J, with 15 bases between. In nucleotides, the CDR3 is TGCGCCAGCAGCCAAGGAAGTCAGGGCAGACCCGGGGAGCTGTTTTTT. It yields the protein CASSQGSQGRPGELFF.

The chain is built from TRBV11-1 and TRBJ1-1, with 7 bases aligning to TRBD1. Trimming removed 6 bases from V and 4 bases from J; junction bases left unmatched: 11. CDR1 is SGHAT and CDR2 is FQDESV in the germline V gene (reference sequence). This CDR3 is 15 amino acids long. CDR3 DNA: TGTGCCAGCAGATCGCGACAGGGAACGGTCACTGAAGCTTTCTTT. Its protein product is CASRSRQGTVTEAFF.

The chain combines TRBV6-1 with TRBJ2-7, with D tentatively TRBD1 (6 bases). CDR3 size: 15 residues. The germline V gene has CDR1 MNHNS and CDR2 SASEGT. Trimming shortened V by 4 bases and J by 2 bases, and 15 bases separated the two germline ends. The CDR3 loop reads CASSVQGPTPYEQYF. The CDR3 DNA follows: TGTGCCAGCAGTGTTCAGGGGCCCACACCCTACGAGCAGTACTTC.

The chain carries TRBV29-1 and TRBJ2-3; D perhaps matches TRBD1 (6 bases). This CDR3 is built from 15 residues. V was pared by 2 bases and J by 4 bases, with 16 bases between. CDR1 is SQVTM, CDR2 ANQGSEA, per germline. Here the CDR3 DNA reads TGCAGCGTTGAAATCAGGAACAGGGCCCCAGATACGCAGTATTTT. Protein sequence: CSVEIRNRAPDTQYF.

In this sample, this clone turned up once. The V and J genes are TRBV11-1 and TRBJ1-3; 7 bases line up with TRBD1. Losses at the gene ends were 4 bases for V and 1 base for J; bases not matched to a gene: 7. There are 16 residues in the CDR3. The germline CDR1 and CDR2 sequences are SGHAT and FQDESV (reference sequence). CDR3 DNA: TGTGCCAGCAGCTCCACCCCGACAGGGTCTGGAAACACCATATATTTT. Protein product: CASSSTPTGSGNTIYF.

The rearrangement uses TRBV13 and TRBJ2-7; 14 positions match TRBD2. Trimming at V came to 2 bases and at J to 0 bases, leaving 18 bases not matched to a gene. From germline, CDR1 is PRHDT and CDR2 FYEKMQ (reference sequence). The CDR3 is 22 amino acids. The CDR3 DNA sequence: TGTGCCAGCAGCTTATACGGGGGCGATGGGACTAGCGGGGGTAGTTTCTCCTACGAGCAGTACTTC. It encodes CASSLYGGDGTSGGSFSYEQYF.